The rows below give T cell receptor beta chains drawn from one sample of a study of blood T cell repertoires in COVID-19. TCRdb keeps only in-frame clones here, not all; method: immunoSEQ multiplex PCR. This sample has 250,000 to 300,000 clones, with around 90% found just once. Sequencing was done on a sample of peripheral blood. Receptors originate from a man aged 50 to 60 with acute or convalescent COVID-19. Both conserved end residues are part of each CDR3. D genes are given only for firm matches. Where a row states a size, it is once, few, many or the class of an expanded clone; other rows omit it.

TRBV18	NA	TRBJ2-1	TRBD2	TGTGCCAGCTCACCATCGGGCGGGGGGGCCAATGAGCAGTTCTTC	CASSPSGGGANEQFF
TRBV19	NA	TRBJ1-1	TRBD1	TGTGCCAGTAGTAAACGGACAGGGCTTGAAGCTTTCTTT	CASSKRTGLEAFF
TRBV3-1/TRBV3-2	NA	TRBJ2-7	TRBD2	TGTGCCAGCAGCCAAGATGCGGGGGGGCTGGACGAGCAGTACTTC	CASSQDAGGLDEQYF
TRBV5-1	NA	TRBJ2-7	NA	TGCGCCAGCAGCTTGGAGGGACTTGGCCACTACGAGCAGTACTTC	CASSLEGLGHYEQYF
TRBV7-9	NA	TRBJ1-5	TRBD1	TGTGCCAGCAGCTTAGACAGGGGGGGGAATCAGCCCCAGCATTTT	CASSLDRGGNQPQHF
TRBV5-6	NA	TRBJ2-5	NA	TGTGCCAGCAGCTTGGCAAGCACCGGGGAGACCCAGTACTTC	CASSLASTGETQYF
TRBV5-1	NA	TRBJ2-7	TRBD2	TGCGCCAGCAGCTCGCGGGGGGGAGAGAAGTACTTC	CASSSRGGEKYF
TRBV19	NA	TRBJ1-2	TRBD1	TGTGGAACAGGGGGCGCGAGATATGGCTACACCTTC	CGTGGARYGYTF
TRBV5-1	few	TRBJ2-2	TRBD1	TGCGCCAGCAGCTTGGACGGCAGGGGGACCGGGGAGCTGTTTTTT	CASSLDGRGTGELFF
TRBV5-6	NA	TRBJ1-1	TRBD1	TGTGCCAGCACCCTCGACAGGGTAGCTGAAGCTTTCTTT	CASTLDRVAEAFF
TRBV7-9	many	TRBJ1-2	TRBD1	TGTGCCAGCAGCCCAAAAGGTGGGACAGGGTGGTGGAAGAGCTATGGCTACACCTTC	CASSPKGGTGWWKSYGYTF
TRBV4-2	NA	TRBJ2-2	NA	TGTGCCAGCAGCCCCAGGACAGATTTCACCGGGGAGCTGTTTTTT	CASSPRTDFTGELFF
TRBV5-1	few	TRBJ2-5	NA	TGCGCCAGCAGCTTGGCCAGCCAAGAGACCCAGTACTTC	CASSLASQETQYF
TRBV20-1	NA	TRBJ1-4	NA	TGCAGTGCTAGTCCAGGGGCGTCTAATGAAAAACTGTTTTTT	CSASPGASNEKLFF
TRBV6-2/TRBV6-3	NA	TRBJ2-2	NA	TGTGCCAGCAGTCGGTCCGGGGAGCTGTTTTTT	CASSRSGELFF
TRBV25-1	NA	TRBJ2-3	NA	TGTGCCAGCATGGGCGGGGGCTCTAGCACAGATACGCAGTATTTT	CASMGGGSSTDTQYF
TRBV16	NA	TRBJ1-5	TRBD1	TGTGCCAGCAGCCATTTGGGACAGGCCTTTTATAGCAATCAGCCCCAGCATTTT	CASSHLGQAFYSNQPQHF
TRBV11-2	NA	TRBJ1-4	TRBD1	TGTGCCAGCAGCTGGCAGGACAGGGGAGGTGAAAAACTGTTTTTT	CASSWQDRGGEKLFF
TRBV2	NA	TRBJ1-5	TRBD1	TGTGCCAGCAGCCCGGACAGGGCAACCGGCAATCAGCCCCAGCATTTT	CASSPDRATGNQPQHF
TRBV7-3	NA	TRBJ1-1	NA	TGTGCCAGCAGCCAAACCACGGGACTCCTGAACACTGAAGCTTTCTTT	CASSQTTGLLNTEAFF
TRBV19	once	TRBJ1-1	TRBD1	TGTGCCAGTAGAGGGGGACAGGTGAACACTGAAGCTTTCTTT	CASRGGQVNTEAFF
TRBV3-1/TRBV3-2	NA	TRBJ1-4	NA	TGTGCCAGCAGCCTAGGGGCCACTAATGAAAAACTGTTTTTT	CASSLGATNEKLFF
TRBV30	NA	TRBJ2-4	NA	TGTGCCTGGAACCCTGGGGCAGGGAGGCAAGGTGCCAAAAACATTCAGTACTTC	CAWNPGAGRQGAKNIQYF
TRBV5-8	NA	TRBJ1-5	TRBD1	TGTGCCAGCAGCTCCAACAGGGGCACATTCAATCAGCCCCAGCATTTT	CASSSNRGTFNQPQHF
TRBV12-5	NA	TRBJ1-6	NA	TGTGCTAGTGGGGAGACAGAGCTGTCACCCCTCCACTTT	CASGETELSPLHF
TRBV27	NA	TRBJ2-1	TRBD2	TGTGCCAGCAGTCCCGCTAGCGGGGGTTTGTATGAGCAGTTCTTC	CASSPASGGLYEQFF